This TCR beta chain was identified in a study of OX40 agonist ivuxolimab in advanced cancers. Whole-study context: At 0.01 to 10 mg/kg, ivuxolimab was administered intravenously to patients every 2 weeks.

There are a few counts of this clone. The antigen remains unidentified. Libraries were prepared by immunoSEQ multiplex PCR; TCRdb keeps only in-frame clonotypes and omits some of them. Among more than 15,000 clones listed, approximately 90% were seen once. Overall study results and limits: Among patients with partial responses at 0.1-3.0 mg/kg, clonal expansion was among the lowest.

Per germline, CDR1 SGHVS and CDR2 FQNEAQ. The CDR3 runs to 13 residues. V was pared by 6 bases and J by 5 bases, with 13 bases between. This chain uses TRBV7-8 with TRBJ1-1, with a tentative D call TRBD1 (5 bases). The sample was CD4+ or CD8+ T cells sorted from blood, taken in a trial of the OX40 agonist ivuxolimab. This TCR was sampled from an adult with an advanced solid tumor such as melanoma, head and neck, liver or kidney cancer. The CDR3: CASSQGGWTEAFF. DNA of the CDR3: TGTGCCAGCAGTCAGGGTGGATGGACTGAAGCTTTCTTT.